The present entry profiles one T cell receptor (beta chain) with its context. TCRdb keeps only in-frame clones here, not all; method: immunoSEQ multiplex PCR. Of approximately 70,000 clones in the sample, about 91% were seen once. This entry belongs to a study of blood T cell repertoires in COVID-19. The CDR3 loop spans 16 amino acids. The germline V gene has CDR1 SEHNR and CDR2 FQNEAQ (reference sequence). V was pared by 4 bases and J by 5 bases, with 17 bases between. The TCR was taken from a woman between 55 and 75 years old with active COVID-19. Sequencing used peripheral blood. The V and J genes are TRBV7-9 and TRBJ1-4; D might be TRBD1 (5 bases). The DNA for the CDR3 is TGTGCCAGCAGCTCTACTAGCGCTCACAGGAATGAAAAACTGTTTTTT. Translating it yields CASSSTSAHRNEKLFF.